This TCR beta chain appears in the sequencing data of a study of T-cell reconstitution after alpha-beta-depleted transplantation in children. TCRbeta library preparation incorporated unique molecular identifiers. TCRdb re-derived calls from the PCR reads in MiXCR, one entry per CDR3 protein. The data hold tens of thousands of distinct CDR3 sequences, with 13% to 15% observed a single time. Sequenced material: PBMCs, mostly from graft donor cells, taken 180 days after TCRalphabeta/CD19-depleted stem cell transplant. This sequence was found in a male patient between 2 and 15 years old who had a stem cell transplant for acute lymphoblastic leukemia, so the T cells may come from the graft donor.

In DNA, the CDR3 is TGTGCCAGCAGTAGGGACAGCTACGAGCAGTACTTC. Translation gives CASSRDSYEQYF. The chain links TRBV6-5 to TRBJ2-7; 7 bases map to TRBD1. Germline V CDR1 and CDR2: MNHEY, SVGAGI. This CDR3 comprises 12 residues. V was clipped by 5 bases and J by 3 bases; unmatched bases: 1.